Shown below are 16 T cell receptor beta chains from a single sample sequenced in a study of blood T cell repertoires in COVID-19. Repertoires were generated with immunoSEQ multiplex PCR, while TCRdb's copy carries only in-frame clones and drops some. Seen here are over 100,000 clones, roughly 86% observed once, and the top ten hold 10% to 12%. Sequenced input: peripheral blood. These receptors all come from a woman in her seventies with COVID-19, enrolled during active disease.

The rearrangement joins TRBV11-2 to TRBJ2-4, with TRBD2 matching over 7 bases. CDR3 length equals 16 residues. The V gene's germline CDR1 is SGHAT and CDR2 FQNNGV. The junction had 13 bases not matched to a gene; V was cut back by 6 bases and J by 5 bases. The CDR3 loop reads CASRGGEQDGQNIQYF. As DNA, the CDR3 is TGTGCCAGCAGGGGGGGGGAACAGGATGGTCAAAACATTCAGTACTTC.

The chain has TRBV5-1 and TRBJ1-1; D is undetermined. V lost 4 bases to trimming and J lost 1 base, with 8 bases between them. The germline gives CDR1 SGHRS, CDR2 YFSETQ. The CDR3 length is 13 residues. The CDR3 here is CASSPGSNTEAFF. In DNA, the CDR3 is TGCGCCAGCAGCCCGGGATCGAACACTGAAGCTTTCTTT.

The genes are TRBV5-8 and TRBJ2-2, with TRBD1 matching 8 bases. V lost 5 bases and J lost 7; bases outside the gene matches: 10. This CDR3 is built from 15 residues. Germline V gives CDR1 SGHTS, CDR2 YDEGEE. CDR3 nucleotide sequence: TGTGCCAGCAGAGGTGGGACAGGCAAAGTCGGGGAGCTGTTTTTT. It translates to CASRGGTGKVGELFF.

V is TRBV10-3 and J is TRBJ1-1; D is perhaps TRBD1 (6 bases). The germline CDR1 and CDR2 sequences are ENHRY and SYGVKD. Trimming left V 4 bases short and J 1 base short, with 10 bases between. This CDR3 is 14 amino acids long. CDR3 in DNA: TGTGCCATCAGTGCCATGACAGGGAACACTGAAGCTTTCTTT. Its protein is CAISAMTGNTEAFF.

The CDR3: CASSLALFEKLFF. As DNA, the CDR3 is TGTGCCAGTAGTTTAGCACTTTTTGAAAAACTGTTTTTT. The rearrangement joins TRBV19 to TRBJ1-4, with D uncertain. Germline CDR1 LNHDA, CDR2 SQIVND (reference sequence). The CDR3 runs 13 residues. V lost 5 bases to trimming and J lost 7 bases, with 11 bases between them.

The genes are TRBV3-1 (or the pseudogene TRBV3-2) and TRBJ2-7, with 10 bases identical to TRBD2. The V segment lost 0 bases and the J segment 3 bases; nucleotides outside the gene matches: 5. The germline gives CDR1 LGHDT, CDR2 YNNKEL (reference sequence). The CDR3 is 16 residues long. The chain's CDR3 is CASSQEPPSGGYEQYF. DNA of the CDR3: TGTGCCAGCAGCCAAGAGCCCCCTAGCGGGGGCTACGAGCAGTACTTC.

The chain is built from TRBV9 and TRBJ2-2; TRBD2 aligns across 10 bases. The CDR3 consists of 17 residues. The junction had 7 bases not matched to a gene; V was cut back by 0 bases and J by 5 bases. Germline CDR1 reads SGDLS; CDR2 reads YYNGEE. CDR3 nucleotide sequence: TGTGCCAGCAGCGTAGCTGGGAGCGGGGGGGCTACCGGGGAGCTGTTTTTT. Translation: CASSVAGSGGATGELFF. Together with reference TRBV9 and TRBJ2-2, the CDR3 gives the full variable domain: DSGVTQTPKHLITATGQRVTLRCSPRSGDLSVYWYQQSLDQGLQFLIQYYNGEERAKGNILERFSAQQFPDLHSELNLSSLELGDSALYFCASSVAGSGGATGELFFGEGSRLTVL.

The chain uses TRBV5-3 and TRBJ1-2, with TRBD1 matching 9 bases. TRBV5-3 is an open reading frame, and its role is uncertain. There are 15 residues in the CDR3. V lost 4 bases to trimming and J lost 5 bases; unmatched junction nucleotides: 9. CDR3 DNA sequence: TGTGCCAGAAGCCATCCAAGGGACAGGGAGTATGGCTACACCTTC. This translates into CARSHPRDREYGYTF.

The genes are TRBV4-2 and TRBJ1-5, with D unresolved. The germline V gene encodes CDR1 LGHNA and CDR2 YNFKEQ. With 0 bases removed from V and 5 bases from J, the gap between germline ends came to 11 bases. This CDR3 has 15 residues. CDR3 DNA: TGTGCCAGCAGCCAAGACGGTGGGAGCGATCAGCCCCAGCATTTT. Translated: CASSQDGGSDQPQHF.

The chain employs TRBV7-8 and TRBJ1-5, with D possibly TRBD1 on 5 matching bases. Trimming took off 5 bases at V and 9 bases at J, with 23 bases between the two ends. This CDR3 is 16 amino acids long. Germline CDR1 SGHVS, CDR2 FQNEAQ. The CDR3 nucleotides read TGTGCCAGCAGCCCCACCCCGGCAGGGCGCCCGAGGCCCCAGCATTTT. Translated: CASSPTPAGRPRPQHF.

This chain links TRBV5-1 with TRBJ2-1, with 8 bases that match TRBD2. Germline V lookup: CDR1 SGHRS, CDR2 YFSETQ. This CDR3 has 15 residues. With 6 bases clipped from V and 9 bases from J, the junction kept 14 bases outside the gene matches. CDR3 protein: CASILFAGGASEQFF. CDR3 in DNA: TGCGCCAGCATACTGTTCGCCGGGGGGGCGTCTGAGCAGTTCTTC.

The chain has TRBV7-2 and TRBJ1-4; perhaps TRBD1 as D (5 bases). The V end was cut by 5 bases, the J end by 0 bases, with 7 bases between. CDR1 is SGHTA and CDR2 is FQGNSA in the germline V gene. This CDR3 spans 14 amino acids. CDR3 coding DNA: TGTGCCAGCAGCCCGACAGCAACTAATGAAAAACTGTTTTTT. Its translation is CASSPTATNEKLFF.

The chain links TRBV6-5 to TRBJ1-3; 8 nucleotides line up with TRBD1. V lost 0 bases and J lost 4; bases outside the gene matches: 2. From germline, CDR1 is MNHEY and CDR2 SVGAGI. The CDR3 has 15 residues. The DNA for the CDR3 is TGTGCCAGCAGTTACTCAGGACAGGGCGGAAACACCATATATTTT. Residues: CASSYSGQGGNTIYF.

CDR3 loop: CASSLGEPYEQYF. CDR3 in DNA: TGTGCCAGCAGTTTAGGGGAGCCCTACGAGCAGTACTTC. The V call is TRBV28, the J call TRBJ2-7; D perhaps matches TRBD2 (5 bases). Germline V gene lookup returns CDR1 MDHEN and CDR2 SYDVKM. The CDR3 totals 13 residues. Trimming shortened V by 2 bases and J by 2 bases, and 7 bases separated the two germline ends.

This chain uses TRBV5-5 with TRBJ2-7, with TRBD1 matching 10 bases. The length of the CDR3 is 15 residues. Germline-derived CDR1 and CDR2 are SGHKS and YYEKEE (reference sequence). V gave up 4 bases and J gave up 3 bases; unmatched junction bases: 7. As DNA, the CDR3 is TGTGCCAGCAGCCAAAGGACAGGGGGAAACTACGAGCAGTACTTC. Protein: CASSQRTGGNYEQYF. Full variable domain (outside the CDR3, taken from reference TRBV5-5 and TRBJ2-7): DAGVTQSPTHLIKTRGQQVTLRCSPISGHKSVSWYQQVLGQGPQFIFQYYEKEERGRGNFPDRFSARQFPNYSSELNVNALLLGDSALYLCASSQRTGGNYEQYFGPGTRLTVT.

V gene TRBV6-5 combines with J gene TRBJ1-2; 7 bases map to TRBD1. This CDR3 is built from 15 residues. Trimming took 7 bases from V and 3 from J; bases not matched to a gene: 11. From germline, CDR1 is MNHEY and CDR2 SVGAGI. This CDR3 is CASTLITGDYYGYTF. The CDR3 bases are TGTGCCAGCACCCTGATTACAGGGGATTACTATGGCTACACCTTC.